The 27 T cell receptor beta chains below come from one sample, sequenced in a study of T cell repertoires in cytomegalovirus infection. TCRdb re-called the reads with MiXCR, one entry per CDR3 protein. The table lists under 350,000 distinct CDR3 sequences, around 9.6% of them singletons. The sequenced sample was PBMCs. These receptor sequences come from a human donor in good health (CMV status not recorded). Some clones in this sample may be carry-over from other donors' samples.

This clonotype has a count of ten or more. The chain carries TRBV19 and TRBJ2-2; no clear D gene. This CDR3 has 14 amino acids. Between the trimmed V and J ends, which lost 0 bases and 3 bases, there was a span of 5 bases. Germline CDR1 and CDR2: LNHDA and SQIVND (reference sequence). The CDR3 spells CASSIDDYTGELFF. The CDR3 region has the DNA TGTGCCAGTAGTATAGATGATTACACCGGGGAGCTGTTTTTT.

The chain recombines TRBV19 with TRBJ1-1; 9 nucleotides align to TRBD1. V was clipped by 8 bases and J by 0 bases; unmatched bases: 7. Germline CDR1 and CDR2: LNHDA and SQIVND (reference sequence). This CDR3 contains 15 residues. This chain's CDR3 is CASDRGRQVNTEAFF. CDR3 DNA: TGTGCCAGTGACAGGGGGAGGCAAGTGAACACTGAAGCTTTCTTT.

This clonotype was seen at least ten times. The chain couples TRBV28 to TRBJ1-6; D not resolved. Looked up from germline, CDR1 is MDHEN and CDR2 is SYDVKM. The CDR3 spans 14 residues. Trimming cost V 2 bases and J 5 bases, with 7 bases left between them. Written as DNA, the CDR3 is TGTGCCAGCAGTTTAATTGAAGATAATTCACCCCTCCACTTT. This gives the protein CASSLIEDNSPLHF.

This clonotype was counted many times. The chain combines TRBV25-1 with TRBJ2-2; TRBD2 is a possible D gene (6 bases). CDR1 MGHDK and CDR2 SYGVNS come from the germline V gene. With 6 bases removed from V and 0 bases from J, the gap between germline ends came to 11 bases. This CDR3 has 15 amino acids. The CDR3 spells CASSRPGANTGELFF. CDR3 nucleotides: TGTGCCAGCAGCCGTCCGGGAGCGAACACCGGGGAGCTGTTTTTT.

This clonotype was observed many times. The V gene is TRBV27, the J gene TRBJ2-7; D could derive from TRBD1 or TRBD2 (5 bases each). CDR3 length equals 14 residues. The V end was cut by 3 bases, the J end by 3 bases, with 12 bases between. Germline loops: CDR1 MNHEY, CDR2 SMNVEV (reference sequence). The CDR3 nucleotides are TGTGCCAGCAGTTTCAGGGTGGCGGGCTACGAGCAGTACTTC. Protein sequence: CASSFRVAGYEQYF.

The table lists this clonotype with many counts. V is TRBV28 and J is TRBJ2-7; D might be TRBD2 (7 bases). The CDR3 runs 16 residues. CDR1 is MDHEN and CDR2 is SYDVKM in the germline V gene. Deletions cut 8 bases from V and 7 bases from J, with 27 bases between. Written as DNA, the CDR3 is TGTGCCAGCCCGCCGCCTAGAGGGCGGGGGCCGTTGGAGCAGTACTTC. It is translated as CASPPPRGRGPLEQYF.

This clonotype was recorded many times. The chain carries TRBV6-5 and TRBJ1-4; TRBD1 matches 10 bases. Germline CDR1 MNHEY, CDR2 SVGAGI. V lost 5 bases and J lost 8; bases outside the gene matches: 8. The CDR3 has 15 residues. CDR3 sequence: CASSIGTGASEKLFF. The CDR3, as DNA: TGTGCCAGCAGTATCGGGACAGGGGCGTCGGAAAAACTGTTTTTT.

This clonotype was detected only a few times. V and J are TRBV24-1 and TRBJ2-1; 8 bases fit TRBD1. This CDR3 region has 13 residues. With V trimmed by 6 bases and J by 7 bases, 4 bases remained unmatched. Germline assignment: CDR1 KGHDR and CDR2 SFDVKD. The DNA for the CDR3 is TGTGCCACCAGTCTCCGGGACAGGAATGAGCAGTTCTTC. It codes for CATSLRDRNEQFF.

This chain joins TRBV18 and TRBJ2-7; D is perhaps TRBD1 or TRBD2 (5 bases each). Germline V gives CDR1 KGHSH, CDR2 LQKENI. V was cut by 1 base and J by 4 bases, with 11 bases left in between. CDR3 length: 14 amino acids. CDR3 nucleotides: TGTGCCAGCTCACCACAGGGTGGGGGATACGAGCAGTACGTC. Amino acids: CASSPQGGGYEQYV.

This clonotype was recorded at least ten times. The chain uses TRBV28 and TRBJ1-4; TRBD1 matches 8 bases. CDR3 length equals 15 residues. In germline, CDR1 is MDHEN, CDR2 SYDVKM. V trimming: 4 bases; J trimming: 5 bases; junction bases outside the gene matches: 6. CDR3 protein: CASSSRTGMNEKLFF. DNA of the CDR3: TGTGCCAGCAGTTCCCGGACAGGGATGAATGAAAAACTGTTTTTT.

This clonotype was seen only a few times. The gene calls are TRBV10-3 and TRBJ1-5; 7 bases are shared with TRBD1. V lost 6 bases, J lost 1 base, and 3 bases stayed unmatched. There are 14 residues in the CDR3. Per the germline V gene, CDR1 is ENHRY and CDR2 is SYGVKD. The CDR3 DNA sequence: TGTGCCATCAGCCGGGACAGAAGCAATCAGCCCCAGCATTTT. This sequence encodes CAISRDRSNQPQHF.

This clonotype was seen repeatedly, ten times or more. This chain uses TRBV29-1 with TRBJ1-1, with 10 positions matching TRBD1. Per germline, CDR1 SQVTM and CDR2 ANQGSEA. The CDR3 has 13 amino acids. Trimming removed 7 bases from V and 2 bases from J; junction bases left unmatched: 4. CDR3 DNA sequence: TGCAGCGCCAGACAGGGGGCAAACACTGAAGCTTTCTTT. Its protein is CSARQGANTEAFF. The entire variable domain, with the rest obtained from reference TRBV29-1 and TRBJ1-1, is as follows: SAVISQKPSRDICQRGTSLTIQCQVDSQVTMMFWYRQQPGQSLTLIATANQGSEATYESGFVIDKFPISRPNLTFSTLTVSNMSPEDSSIYLCSARQGANTEAFFGQGTRLTVV.

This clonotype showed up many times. CDR3 amino acids: CASSSFPGTGVNEQYF. CDR3 nucleotides: TGTGCCAGCAGCTCCTTCCCCGGGACAGGGGTAAACGAGCAGTACTTC. The chain links TRBV7-9 to TRBJ2-7; 10 nucleotides agree with TRBD1. This CDR3 is 16 amino acids long. Losses at the gene ends were 4 bases for V and 5 bases for J; bases not matched to a gene: 11. Germline V CDR1 and CDR2: SEHNR, FQNEAQ (reference sequence).

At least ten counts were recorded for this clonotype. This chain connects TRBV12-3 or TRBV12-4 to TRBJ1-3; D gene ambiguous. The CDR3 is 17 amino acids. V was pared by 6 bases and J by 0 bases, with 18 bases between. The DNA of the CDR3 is TGTGCCAGCAGCGCCCAGTTTGGGTTCCTCTCTGGAAACACCATATATTTT. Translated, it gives CASSAQFGFLSGNTIYF.

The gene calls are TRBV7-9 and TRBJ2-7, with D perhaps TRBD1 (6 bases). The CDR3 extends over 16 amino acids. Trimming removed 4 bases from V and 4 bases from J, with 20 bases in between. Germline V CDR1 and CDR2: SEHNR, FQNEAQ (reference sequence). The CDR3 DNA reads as TGTGCCAGCAGCTCACCAAAAGGGTCTACAGGGTACGAGCAGTACTTC. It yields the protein CASSSPKGSTGYEQYF.

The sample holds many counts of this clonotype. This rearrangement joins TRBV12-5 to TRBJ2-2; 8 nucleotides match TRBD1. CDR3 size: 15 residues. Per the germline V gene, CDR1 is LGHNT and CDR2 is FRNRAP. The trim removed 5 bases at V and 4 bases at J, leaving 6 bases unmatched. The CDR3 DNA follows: TGTGCTAGTGGTCCCGGGACAGGTGGCACCGGGGAGCTGTTTTTT. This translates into CASGPGTGGTGELFF.

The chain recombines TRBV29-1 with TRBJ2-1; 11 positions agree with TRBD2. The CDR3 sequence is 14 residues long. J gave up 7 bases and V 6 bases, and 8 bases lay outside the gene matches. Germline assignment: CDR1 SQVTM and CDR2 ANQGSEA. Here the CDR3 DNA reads TGCAGCGTCAACCCGGGACTAGCGGTAAATGAGCAGTTCTTC. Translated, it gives CSVNPGLAVNEQFF.

The CDR3 sequence is CASSNWGSTDTQYF. CDR3 nucleotides: TGTGCCAGCAGTAACTGGGGGAGCACAGATACGCAGTATTTT. V is TRBV28 and J is TRBJ2-3; D tentatively fits TRBD1 or TRBD2 (5 bases each). The CDR3 sequence is 14 residues long. Germline CDR1 MDHEN, CDR2 SYDVKM. V shed 5 bases and J shed 0 bases, with 9 bases lying between them.

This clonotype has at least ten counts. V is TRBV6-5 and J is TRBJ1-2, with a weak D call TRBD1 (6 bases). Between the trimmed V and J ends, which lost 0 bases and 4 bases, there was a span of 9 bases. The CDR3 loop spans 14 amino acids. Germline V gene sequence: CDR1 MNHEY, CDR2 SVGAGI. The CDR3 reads CASSYSGTTYGYTF. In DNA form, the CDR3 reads TGTGCCAGCAGTTACTCTGGGACAACCTATGGCTACACCTTC.

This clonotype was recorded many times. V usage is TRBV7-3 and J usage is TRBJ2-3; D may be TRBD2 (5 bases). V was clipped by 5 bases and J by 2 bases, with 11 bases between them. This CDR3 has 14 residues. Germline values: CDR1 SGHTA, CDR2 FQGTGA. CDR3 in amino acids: CASSPSSTTDTQYF. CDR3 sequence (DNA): TGTGCCAGCAGCCCTAGCTCTACCACAGATACGCAGTATTTT.

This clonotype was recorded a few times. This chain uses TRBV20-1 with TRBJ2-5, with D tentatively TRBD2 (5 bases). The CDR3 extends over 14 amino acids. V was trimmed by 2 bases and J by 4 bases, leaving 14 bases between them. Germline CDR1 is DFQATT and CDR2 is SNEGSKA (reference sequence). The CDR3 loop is CSARFAPEVETQYF. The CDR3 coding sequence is TGCAGTGCTAGATTCGCCCCGGAGGTAGAGACCCAGTACTTC.

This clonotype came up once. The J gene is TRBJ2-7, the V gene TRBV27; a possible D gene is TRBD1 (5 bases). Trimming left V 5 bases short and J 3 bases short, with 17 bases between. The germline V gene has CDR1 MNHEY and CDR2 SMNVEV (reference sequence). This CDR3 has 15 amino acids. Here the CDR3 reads CASSLRQSGFYEQYF. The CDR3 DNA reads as TGTGCCAGCAGTCTCAGACAGTCCGGGTTCTACGAGCAGTACTTC.

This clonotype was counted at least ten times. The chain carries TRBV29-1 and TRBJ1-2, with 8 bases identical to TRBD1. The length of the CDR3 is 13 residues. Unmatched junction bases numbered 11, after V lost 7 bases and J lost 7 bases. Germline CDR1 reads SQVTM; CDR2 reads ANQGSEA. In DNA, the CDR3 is TGCAGCGGCCTGACAGGGGTCAAGAGTGGCTACACCTTC. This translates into CSGLTGVKSGYTF. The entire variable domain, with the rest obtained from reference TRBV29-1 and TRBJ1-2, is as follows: SAVISQKPSRDICQRGTSLTIQCQVDSQVTMMFWYRQQPGQSLTLIATANQGSEATYESGFVIDKFPISRPNLTFSTLTVSNMSPEDSSIYLCSGLTGVKSGYTFGSGTRLTVV.

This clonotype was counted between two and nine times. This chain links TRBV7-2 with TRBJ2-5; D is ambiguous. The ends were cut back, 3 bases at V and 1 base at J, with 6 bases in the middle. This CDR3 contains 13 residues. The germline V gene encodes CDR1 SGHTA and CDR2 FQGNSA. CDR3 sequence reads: CASSFGSQETQYF. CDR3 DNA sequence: TGTGCCAGCAGCTTCGGCAGCCAAGAGACCCAGTACTTC.

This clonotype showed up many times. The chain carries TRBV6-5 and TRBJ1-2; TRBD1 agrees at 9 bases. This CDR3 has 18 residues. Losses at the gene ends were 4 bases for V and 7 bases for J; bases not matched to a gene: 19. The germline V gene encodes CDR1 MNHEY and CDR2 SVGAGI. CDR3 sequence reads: CASSWTGVQSGVAPGYTF. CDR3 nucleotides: TGTGCCAGCAGTTGGACAGGGGTACAGTCAGGGGTCGCGCCTGGCTACACCTTC.

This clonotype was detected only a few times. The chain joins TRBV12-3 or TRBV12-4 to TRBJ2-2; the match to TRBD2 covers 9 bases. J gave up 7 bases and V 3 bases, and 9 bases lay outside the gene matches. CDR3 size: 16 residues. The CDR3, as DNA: TGTGCCAGCAGTTTCGTCCTAGCGGGGTCTGGCGGGGAGCTGTTTTTT. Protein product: CASSFVLAGSGGELFF.

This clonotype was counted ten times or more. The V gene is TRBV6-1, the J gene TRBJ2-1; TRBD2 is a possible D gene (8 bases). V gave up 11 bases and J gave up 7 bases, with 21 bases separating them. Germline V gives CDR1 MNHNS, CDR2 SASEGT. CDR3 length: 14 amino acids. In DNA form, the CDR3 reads TGTGCCTCTCAAGGGGGCCGGGAGGGTAATGAGCAGTTCTTC. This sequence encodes CASQGGREGNEQFF.